The present T cell receptor beta chain was sequenced within a study of response to subunit inactivated influenza vaccine. V was clipped by 4 bases and J by 4 bases, with 14 bases between them. The CDR3 totals 14 residues. CDR1 is SQVTM and CDR2 is ANQGSEA in the germline V gene. One entry per CDR3 protein results from TCRdb running MiXCR on the RT-PCR reads. This table holds around 600,000 distinct CDR3 sequences, around 11% found once. These same data were also listed under a study on T cells expressing NK-cell markers. That study reports: UMI-tagged 5'RACE template switching yielded the TCR beta cDNA. With an anti-gamma-delta TCR antibody, sorting in several experiments was kept to alpha-beta TCR T cells. In a few donors, these clonotypes also led the CD3+CD56-NKG2C+ fraction.

The source material was PBMCs from blood, sampled on the day of vaccination. The receptor was derived from a man in his forties or fifties who received an inactivated influenza vaccine. The genes are TRBV29-1 and TRBJ1-5; D is unresolved. DNA of the CDR3: TGCAGCGTTGTTGTAGGGCCGGGAAATCAGCCCCAGCATTTT. It encodes CSVVVGPGNQPQHF.